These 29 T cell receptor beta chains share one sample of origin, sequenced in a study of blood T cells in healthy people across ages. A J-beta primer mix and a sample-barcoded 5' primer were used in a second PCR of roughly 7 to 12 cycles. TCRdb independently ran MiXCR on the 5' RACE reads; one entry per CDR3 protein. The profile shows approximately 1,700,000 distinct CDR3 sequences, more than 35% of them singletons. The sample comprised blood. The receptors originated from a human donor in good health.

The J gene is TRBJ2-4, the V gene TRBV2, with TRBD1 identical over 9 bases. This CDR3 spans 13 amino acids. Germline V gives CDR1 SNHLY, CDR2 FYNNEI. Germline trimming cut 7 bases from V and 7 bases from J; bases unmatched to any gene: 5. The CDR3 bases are TGTGCCAGCACTCGGGACAGGGATAACATTCAGTACTTC. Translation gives CASTRDRDNIQYF. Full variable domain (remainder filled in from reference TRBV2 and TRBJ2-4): EPEVTQTPSHQVTQMGQEVILRCVPISNHLYFYWYRQILGQKVEFLVSFYNNEISEKSEIFDDQFSVERPDGSNFTLKIRSTKLEDSAMYFCASTRDRDNIQYFGAGTRLSVL.

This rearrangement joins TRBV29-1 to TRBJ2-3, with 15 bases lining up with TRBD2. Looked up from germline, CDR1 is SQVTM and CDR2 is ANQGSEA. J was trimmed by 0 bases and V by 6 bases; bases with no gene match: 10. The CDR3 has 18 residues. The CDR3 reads CSVRGLAGGTKSTDTQYF. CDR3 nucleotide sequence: TGCAGCGTAAGGGGACTAGCGGGGGGAACTAAAAGCACAGATACGCAGTATTTT.

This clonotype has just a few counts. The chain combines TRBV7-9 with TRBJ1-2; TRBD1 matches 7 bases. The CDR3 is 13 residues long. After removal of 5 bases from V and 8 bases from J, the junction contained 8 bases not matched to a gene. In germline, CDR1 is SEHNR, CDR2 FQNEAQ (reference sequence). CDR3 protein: CASSLQGTWGYTF. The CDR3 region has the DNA TGTGCCAGCAGCCTACAGGGGACTTGGGGCTACACCTTC.

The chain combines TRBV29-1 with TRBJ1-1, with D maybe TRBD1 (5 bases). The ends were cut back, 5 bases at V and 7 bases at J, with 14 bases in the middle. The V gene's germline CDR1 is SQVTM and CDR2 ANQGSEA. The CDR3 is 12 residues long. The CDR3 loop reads CSVQGTGFEAFF. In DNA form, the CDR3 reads TGCAGCGTTCAAGGGACCGGTTTTGAAGCTTTCTTT.

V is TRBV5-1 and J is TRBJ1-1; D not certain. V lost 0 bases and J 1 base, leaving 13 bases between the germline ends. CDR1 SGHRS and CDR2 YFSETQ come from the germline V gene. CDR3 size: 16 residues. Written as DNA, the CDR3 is TGCGCCAGCAGCTTGGTTCCGGGAACTAGGAACACTGAAGCTTTCTTT. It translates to CASSLVPGTRNTEAFF.

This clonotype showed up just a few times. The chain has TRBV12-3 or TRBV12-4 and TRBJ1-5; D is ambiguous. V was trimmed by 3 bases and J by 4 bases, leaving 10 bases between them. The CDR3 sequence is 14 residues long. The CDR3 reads CASSFNTMNQPQHF. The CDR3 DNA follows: TGTGCCAGCAGTTTTAACACGATGAATCAGCCCCAGCATTTT.

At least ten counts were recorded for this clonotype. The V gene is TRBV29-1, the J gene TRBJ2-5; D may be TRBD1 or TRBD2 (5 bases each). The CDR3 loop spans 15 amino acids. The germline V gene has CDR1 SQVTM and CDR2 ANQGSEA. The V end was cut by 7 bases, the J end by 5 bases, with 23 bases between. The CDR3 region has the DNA TGCAGCGGAGGGGCTGGCTGGGGTATGATGGAGACCCAGTACTTC. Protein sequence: CSGGAGWGMMETQYF.

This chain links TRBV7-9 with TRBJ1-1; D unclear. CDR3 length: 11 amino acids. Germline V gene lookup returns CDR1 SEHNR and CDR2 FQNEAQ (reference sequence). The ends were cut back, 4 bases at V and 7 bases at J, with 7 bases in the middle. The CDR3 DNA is TGTGCCAGCAGCTATGAGTTTGAAGCTTTCTTT. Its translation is CASSYEFEAFF.

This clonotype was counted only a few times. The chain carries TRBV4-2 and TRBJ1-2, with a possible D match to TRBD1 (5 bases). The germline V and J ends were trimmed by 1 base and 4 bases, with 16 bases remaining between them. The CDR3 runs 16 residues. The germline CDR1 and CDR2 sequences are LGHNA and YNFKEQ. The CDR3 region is CASSQAANAGTYGYTF. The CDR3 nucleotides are TGTGCCAGCAGCCAAGCTGCGAATGCGGGGACCTATGGCTACACCTTC.

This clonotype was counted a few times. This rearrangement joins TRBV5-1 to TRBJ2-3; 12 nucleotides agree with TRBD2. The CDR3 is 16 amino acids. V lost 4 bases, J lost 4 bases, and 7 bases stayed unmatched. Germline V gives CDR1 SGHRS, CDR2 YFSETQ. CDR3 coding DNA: TGCGCCAGCAGCCTATCTAGCGGGGGGGCCCCAGATACGCAGTATTTT. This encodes CASSLSSGGAPDTQYF.

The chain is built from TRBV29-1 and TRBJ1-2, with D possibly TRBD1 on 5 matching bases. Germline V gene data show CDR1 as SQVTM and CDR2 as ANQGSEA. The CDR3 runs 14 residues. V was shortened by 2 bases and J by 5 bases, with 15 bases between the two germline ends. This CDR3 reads CSVEPRTGLYGYTF. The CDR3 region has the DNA TGCAGCGTTGAACCCCGAACGGGACTTTATGGCTACACCTTC.

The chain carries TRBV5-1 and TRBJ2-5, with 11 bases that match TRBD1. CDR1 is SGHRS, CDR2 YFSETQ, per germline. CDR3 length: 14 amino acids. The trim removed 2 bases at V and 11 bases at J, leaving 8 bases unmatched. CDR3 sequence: CASSFGQGAQEQYF. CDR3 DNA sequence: TGCGCCAGCAGCTTTGGACAGGGGGCTCAAGAGCAGTACTTC.

The CDR3 spells CASSEDRGTYGQYV. In nucleotides, the CDR3 is TGTGCCAGCAGTGAGGACAGGGGGACCTACGGGCAGTACGTC. The rearrangement links TRBV25-1 to TRBJ2-7; 10 bases match TRBD1. The CDR3 is made up of 14 amino acids. Germline V gene sequence: CDR1 MGHDK, CDR2 SYGVNS.

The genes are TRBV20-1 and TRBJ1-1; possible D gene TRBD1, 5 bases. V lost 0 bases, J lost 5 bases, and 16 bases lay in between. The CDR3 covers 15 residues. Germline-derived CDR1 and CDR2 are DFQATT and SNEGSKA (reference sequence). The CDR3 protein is CSARDLIWGKTEAFF. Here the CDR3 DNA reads TGCAGTGCTAGAGATTTAATCTGGGGGAAAACTGAAGCTTTCTTT.

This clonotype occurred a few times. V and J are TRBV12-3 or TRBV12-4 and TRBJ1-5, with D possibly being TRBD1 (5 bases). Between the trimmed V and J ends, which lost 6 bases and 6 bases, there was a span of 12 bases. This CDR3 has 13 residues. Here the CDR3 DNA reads TGTGCCAGCAGCGTACAGGAAAGTCAGCCCCAGCATTTT. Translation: CASSVQESQPQHF.

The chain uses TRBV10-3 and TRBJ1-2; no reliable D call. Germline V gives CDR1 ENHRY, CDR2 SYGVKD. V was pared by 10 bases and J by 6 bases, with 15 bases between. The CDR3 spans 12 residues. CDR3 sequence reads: CASFSGKDGYTF. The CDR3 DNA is TGTGCCAGCTTTTCGGGGAAGGATGGCTACACCTTC.

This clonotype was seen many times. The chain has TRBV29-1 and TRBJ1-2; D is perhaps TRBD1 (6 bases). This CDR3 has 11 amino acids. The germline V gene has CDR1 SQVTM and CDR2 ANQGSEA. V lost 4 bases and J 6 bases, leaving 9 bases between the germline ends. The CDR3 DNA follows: TGCAGCGTTGGGGGGGCGAATGGCTACACCTTC. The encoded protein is CSVGGANGYTF.

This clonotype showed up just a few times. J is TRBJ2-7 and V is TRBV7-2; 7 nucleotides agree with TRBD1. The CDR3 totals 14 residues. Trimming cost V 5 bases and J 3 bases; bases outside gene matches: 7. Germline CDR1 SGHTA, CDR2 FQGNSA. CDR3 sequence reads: CASSAGGGGYEQYF. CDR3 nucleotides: TGTGCCAGCAGCGCAGGGGGTGGGGGCTACGAGCAGTACTTC.

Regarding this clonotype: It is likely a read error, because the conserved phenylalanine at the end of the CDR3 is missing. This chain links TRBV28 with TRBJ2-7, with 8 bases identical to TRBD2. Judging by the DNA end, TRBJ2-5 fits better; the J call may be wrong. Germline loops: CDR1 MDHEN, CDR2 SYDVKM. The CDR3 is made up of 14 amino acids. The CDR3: CASILSGGTETQYC. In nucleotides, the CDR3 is TGTGCCAGCATTCTGAGCGGGGGTACGGAGACCCAGTACTGC.

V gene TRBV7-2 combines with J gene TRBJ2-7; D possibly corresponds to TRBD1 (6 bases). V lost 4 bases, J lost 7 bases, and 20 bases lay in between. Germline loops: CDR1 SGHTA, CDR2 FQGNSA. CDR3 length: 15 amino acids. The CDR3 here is CASSYGQYSYNEQYF. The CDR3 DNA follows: TGTGCCAGCAGCTACGGACAGTACTCCTACAATGAGCAGTACTTC.

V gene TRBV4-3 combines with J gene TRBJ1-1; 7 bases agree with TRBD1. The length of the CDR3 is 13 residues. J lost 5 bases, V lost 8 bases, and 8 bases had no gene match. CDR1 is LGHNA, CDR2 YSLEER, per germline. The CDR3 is CASGYDRVTEAFF. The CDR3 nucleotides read TGCGCCAGCGGATATGACAGGGTGACTGAAGCTTTCTTT.

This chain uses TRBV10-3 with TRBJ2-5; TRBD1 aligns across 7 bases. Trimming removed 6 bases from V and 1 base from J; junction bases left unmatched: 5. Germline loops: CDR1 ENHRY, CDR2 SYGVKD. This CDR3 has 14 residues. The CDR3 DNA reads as TGTGCCATCAGAGAGGACAGGAGCCAAGAGACCCAGTACTTC. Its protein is CAIREDRSQETQYF.

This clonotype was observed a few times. CDR3 sequence: CASSPTRGSAVEQYF. CDR3 coding DNA: TGTGCCAGCTCACCAACCAGGGGGTCCGCCGTCGAGCAGTACTTC. V and J are TRBV18 and TRBJ2-7, with 7 bases matching TRBD1. Germline CDR1 KGHSH, CDR2 LQKENI. The trim removed 2 bases at V and 6 bases at J, leaving 10 bases unmatched. This CDR3 is built from 15 residues.

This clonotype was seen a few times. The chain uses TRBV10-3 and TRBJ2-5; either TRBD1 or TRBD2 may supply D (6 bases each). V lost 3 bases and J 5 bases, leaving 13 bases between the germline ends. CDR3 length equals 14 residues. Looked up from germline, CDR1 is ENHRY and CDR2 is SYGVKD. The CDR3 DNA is TGTGCCATCAGTGATGGTCCGGGGGCGGAGACCCAGTACTTC. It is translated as CAISDGPGAETQYF.

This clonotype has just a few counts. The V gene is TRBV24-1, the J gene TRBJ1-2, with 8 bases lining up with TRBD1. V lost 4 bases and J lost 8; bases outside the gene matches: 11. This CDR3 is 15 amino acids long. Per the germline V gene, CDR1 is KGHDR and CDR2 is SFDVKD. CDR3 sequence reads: CATSDRAGGVFGYTF. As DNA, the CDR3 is TGTGCCACCAGTGACCGCGCAGGGGGCGTCTTCGGCTACACCTTC.

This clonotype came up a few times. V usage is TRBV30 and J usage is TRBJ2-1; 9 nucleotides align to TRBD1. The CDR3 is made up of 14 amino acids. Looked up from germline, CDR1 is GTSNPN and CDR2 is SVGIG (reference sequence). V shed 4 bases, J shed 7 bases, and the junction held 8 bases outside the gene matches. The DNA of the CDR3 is TGTGCCTGGACGCGAGGGACAGGGTATAATGAGCAGTTCTTC. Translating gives CAWTRGTGYNEQFF. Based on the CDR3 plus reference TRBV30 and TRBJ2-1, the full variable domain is SQTIHQWPATLVQPVGSPLSLECTVEGTSNPNLYWYRQAAGRGLQLLFYSVGIGQISSEVPQNLSASRPQDRQFILSSKKLLLSDSGFYLCAWTRGTGYNEQFFGPGTRLTVL.

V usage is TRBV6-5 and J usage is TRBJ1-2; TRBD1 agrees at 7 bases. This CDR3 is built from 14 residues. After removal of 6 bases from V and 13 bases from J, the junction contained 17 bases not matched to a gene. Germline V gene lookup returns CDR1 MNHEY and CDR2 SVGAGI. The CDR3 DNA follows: TGTGCCAGCAGCAACCCGGGACAGATACAACGCGGCACCTTC. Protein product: CASSNPGQIQRGTF.

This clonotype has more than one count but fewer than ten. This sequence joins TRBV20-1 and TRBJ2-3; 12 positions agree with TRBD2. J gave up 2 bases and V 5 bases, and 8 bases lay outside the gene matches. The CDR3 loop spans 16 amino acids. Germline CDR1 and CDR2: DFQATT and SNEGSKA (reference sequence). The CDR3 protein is CSAGRTSGVLTDTQYF. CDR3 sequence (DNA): TGCAGTGCTGGAAGGACTAGCGGGGTACTCACAGATACGCAGTATTTT.

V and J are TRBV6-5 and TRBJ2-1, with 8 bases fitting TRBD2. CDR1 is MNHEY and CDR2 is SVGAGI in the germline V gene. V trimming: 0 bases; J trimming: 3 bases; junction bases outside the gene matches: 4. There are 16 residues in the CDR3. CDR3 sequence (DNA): TGTGCCAGCAGTTACTCACTGGCGGGGGGCTACAATGAGCAGTTCTTC. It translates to CASSYSLAGGYNEQFF.